This passage covers 10 T cell receptor beta chains from one sample sequenced in a study of cytomegalovirus exposure and HLA in healthy donors. Generated by immunoSEQ multiplex PCR, the TCRdb table keeps only in-frame clones and is missing some. This sample has 100,000 to 150,000 clones, with roughly 95% found just once. Sequencing used PBMCs. The receptors here all came from a man younger than 35 in good health and CMV-seronegative.

The J gene is TRBJ1-5, the V gene TRBV27, with a tentative D call TRBD1 (5 bases). From germline, CDR1 is MNHEY and CDR2 SMNVEV (reference sequence). The ends were cut back, 2 bases at V and 0 bases at J, with 11 bases in the middle. This CDR3 is 16 amino acids long. CDR3 sequence (DNA): TGTGCCAGCAGTTTACAGGGTCGGTATAGCAATCAGCCCCAGCATTTT. This sequence encodes CASSLQGRYSNQPQHF.

The CDR3 nucleotides read TGTGCCAGCAGCCCTGGGGGGGGACACAATGAGCAGTTCTTC. It translates to CASSPGGGHNEQFF. This rearrangement joins TRBV7-3 to TRBJ2-1; 7 bases agree with TRBD2. The J segment lost 5 bases and the V segment lost 5 bases, leaving 6 bases of the junction unmatched. This CDR3 spans 14 amino acids. The germline V gene has CDR1 SGHTA and CDR2 FQGTGA.

The rearrangement uses TRBV5-1 and TRBJ2-7, with a possible D match to TRBD2 (5 bases). Trimming removed 0 bases at V and 5 bases at J, with 9 bases between. The germline V gene has CDR1 SGHRS and CDR2 YFSETQ. The CDR3 contains 13 residues. The chain's CDR3 is CASSLAGGHEQYF. The CDR3 DNA is TGCGCCAGCAGCTTGGCCGGAGGTCACGAGCAGTACTTC.

The chain links TRBV30 to TRBJ2-3; 8 bases agree with TRBD2. The germline gives CDR1 GTSNPN, CDR2 SVGIG (reference sequence). With V trimmed by 3 bases and J by 6 bases, 11 bases remained unmatched. This CDR3 is built from 15 residues. CDR3 bases: TGTGCCTGGAGGACCAGCGGGAGTTTAAGGGATACGCAGTATTTT. Translation: CAWRTSGSLRDTQYF.

V and J are TRBV27 and TRBJ2-5; TRBD1 is a possible D gene (6 bases). The CDR3 totals 15 residues. Germline values: CDR1 MNHEY, CDR2 SMNVEV (reference sequence). V lost 8 bases to trimming and J lost 1 base, with 17 bases between them. The CDR3 is CASLYRDTLQETQYF. The CDR3 DNA reads TGTGCCAGCCTCTACCGGGACACCCTCCAAGAGACCCAGTACTTC.

The genes are TRBV7-9 and TRBJ1-1, with no clear D. CDR3 length equals 15 residues. Germline CDR1 SEHNR, CDR2 FQNEAQ (reference sequence). The V and J ends lost 0 bases and 3 bases respectively, with 11 bases between them. The CDR3 is CASSLAWRSDTEAFF. For the CDR3, the DNA is TGTGCCAGCAGCTTAGCGTGGAGGTCAGACACTGAAGCTTTCTTT.

This chain links TRBV4-2 with TRBJ2-7; the D gene is possibly TRBD1 (6 bases). V was pared by 1 base and J by 5 bases, with 18 bases between. The CDR3 has 16 residues. Germline assignment: CDR1 LGHNA and CDR2 YNFKEQ. The CDR3 spells CASSQGTGTKYNEQYF. The CDR3 DNA follows: TGTGCCAGCAGCCAAGGAACTGGGACAAAGTACAACGAGCAGTACTTC.

The J gene is TRBJ2-1, the V gene TRBV7-3; possibly TRBD2 for D (6 bases). V lost 5 bases, J lost 7 bases, and 12 bases lay in between. The germline V gene has CDR1 SGHTA and CDR2 FQGTGA. The CDR3 is made up of 13 amino acids. CDR3 sequence: CASSTQAGNEQFF. The CDR3 DNA follows: TGTGCCAGCAGCACCCAAGCGGGTAATGAGCAGTTCTTC.

The V call is TRBV13, the J call TRBJ2-2; 7 bases match TRBD2. The germline CDR1 and CDR2 sequences are PRHDT and FYEKMQ (reference sequence). The V segment lost 5 bases and the J segment 5 bases; nucleotides outside the gene matches: 11. This CDR3 is 16 amino acids long. This chain's CDR3 is CASSLPGLTQTGELFF. The CDR3 nucleotides are TGTGCCAGCAGCCTACCGGGACTAACTCAAACCGGGGAGCTGTTTTTT.

The gene calls are TRBV4-3 and TRBJ1-1; D uncertain. Trimming took 4 bases from V and 4 from J, leaving 10 bases between them. The CDR3 consists of 13 residues. Germline V gene lookup returns CDR1 LGHNA and CDR2 YSLEER. CDR3 DNA sequence: TGCGCCAGCAGCCGGGCGCGAAGCACTGAAGCTTTCTTT. This gives the protein CASSRARSTEAFF.